This T cell receptor (beta chain) is drawn from a study of blood T cell repertoires in COVID-19 (dated by TCRdb to 2020 to 2021). A note on the overall study: Samples from collaborators originated in the United States, Italy and Spain and spanned both the acute and convalescent phases of COVID-19. The material from the prospective study consisted of cDNA or gDNA derived from T cells, B-cell-depleted T cells, or PBMCs. Deeply sampled blood TCRbeta repertoires from subjects exposed to, actively infected with, or recovered from COVID-19 were included in the dataset. The repertoires were released in a freely available public database intended as a resource for research on the immune response to SARS-CoV-2. Samples were obtained from the ongoing ImmuneRACE study (first 160 participants) and from over a thousand subjects provided by 6 global collaborators. Nearly every sample came with metadata listing a de-identified subject ID, COVID-19 status, age in years and sex. Where available, HLA class I and class II types were taken from metadata supplied by the sample provider and were not determined by assay-based typing.

Beyond this particular receptor, the publication reports: How much clinical and demographic metadata was included differed by source and by participant, and the metadata was provided uncurated.

The immunoSEQ Assay, a bias-controlled multiplex PCR, was used to amplify TCRbeta CDR3 regions from genomic DNA. The study's processing was this. Nucleated cell counts per sample were estimated from amplification of reference gene primers within the assay. To quantify the absolute abundance of each unique TCRbeta CDR3 rearrangement, sequence reads were collapsed and filtered. For each sample, productive Simpson clonality was calculated as the square root of Simpson's diversity index over productive rearrangements. Here the immuneACCESS table is served through TCRdb, limited to in-frame sequences with V and J called. Missing clones are a known gap in these copies; in checked studies unresolved V genes cover under half, and the rest lacks a known reason. Clone size and V and J calls were adopted from that table, with D and trimming inferred from the DNA. For this sample there are some 36,000 clones; 90% appear just once. The leading ten clones occupy less than 45% of the sample.

Relative to germline, V is 2 bases shorter and J is 4 bases shorter, with 7 bases between their ends. The CDR3 covers 13 residues, taking in both the cysteine and the phenylalanine. The retained sequence is limited to the CDR3, 39 bases, with the frame set at the first base. Sequences PRHDT (CDR1) and FYEKMQ (CDR2) are obtained from the germline V gene (reference sequence). Collaborating institutions collected whole blood in K2EDTA tubes following their own protocols. For TCRbeta analysis, collaborators shipped samples as frozen whole blood, isolated PBMCs, or DNA extracted from either of those sample types. On this clone itself: Its cognate antigen has yet to be identified. No much larger clone is present one base from it, and per-base qualities are unavailable.

This sequence was found in a man aged 60-69 years with active or convalescent COVID-19. The sequence links TRBV13 to TRBJ2-3, and TRBD2 may be the D gene, going by 5 matching bases. Sample: peripheral blood. CDR3 protein: CASSLRDADTQYF. The nucleotide sequence reads as follows: TGTGCCAGCAGCTTACGGGATGCAGATACGCAGTATTTT.